Listed below are T cell receptor beta chains from one sample, sequenced in a study of OX40 agonist ivuxolimab in advanced cancers. Sequencing used immunoSEQ multiplex PCR; TCRdb keeps in-frame clones, though not all of them. Among about 13,000 clones listed, 84% were seen once. The sequencing used CD4+ or CD8+ T cells sorted from blood, collected in a trial of the OX40 agonist ivuxolimab. Receptors were obtained from an adult with an advanced solid tumor such as melanoma, head and neck, liver or kidney cancer. Each CDR3 is given with its conserved first and last residue. Each record gives: D gene, V gene, J gene, clone size, CDR3 protein, CDR3 DNA. A D gene is named only where the DNA matches it firmly. Size values are once, few and many counts, or a class for expanded clones, and some rows have none.

>.|TRBV19|TRBJ2-7|few
CASSRDETYEQYF
TGTGCCAGTAGCCGTGACGAGACCTACGAGCAGTACTTC
>TRBD1|TRBV6-1|TRBJ2-1|.
CASSPGQEYNEQFF
TGTGCCAGCAGCCCGGGACAGGAATACAATGAGCAGTTCTTC
>.|TRBV6-1|TRBJ1-1|.
CASSDIQGAEEAFF
TGTGCCAGCAGTGACATACAGGGTGCGGAAGAAGCTTTCTTT
>.|TRBV5-8|TRBJ1-5|.
CASSLVPTMSQPQHF
TGTGCCAGCAGCTTGGTGCCGACTATGTCTCAGCCCCAGCATTTT
>.|TRBV7-6|TRBJ1-2|.
CASRSTYQGSGYTF
TGTGCCAGCAGATCAACATACCAGGGATCTGGCTACACCTTC
>.|TRBV6-1|TRBJ2-3|once
CASSEVRVTDTQYF
TGTGCCAGCAGTGAAGTCAGGGTTACAGATACGCAGTATTTT
>.|TRBV29-1|TRBJ2-7|once
CSVSILPYEQYF
TGCAGCGTCTCAATTCTCCCGTACGAGCAGTACTTC
>.|TRBV2|TRBJ2-7|once
CASSEDGVGEYF
TGTGCCAGCAGTGAAGATGGTGTAGGAGAGTACTTC
>.|TRBV29-1|TRBJ1-1|.
CSVGGQGPAFF
TGCAGCGTTGGAGGTCAGGGCCCGGCTTTCTTT
>.|TRBV6-6|TRBJ1-2|.
CASNLQGPGYGYTF
TGTGCCAGCAATCTACAGGGTCCGGGCTATGGCTACACCTTC
>.|TRBV4-1|TRBJ1-4|.
CASSRGNEKLFF
TGCGCCAGCAGCCGGGGTAATGAAAAACTGTTTTTT